This T cell receptor beta chain was retrieved from a study of cytomegalovirus exposure and HLA in healthy donors (dated by TCRdb to between 2016 and 2019). At the level of the whole study: An earlier analysis of some 550 of the donors reported approximately 290 Gb of sequence data and 117 million unique TCR beta sequences from about 179 million T cells. An early release that covered some 640 HLA-typed donors contained approximately 290 gigabases of sequencing data and around 85 million unique TCR sequences. The genetic ancestry cluster associated with self-reported Caucasian donors included over 65% of the 398 genotyped donors. The study was designed to test whether signatures of past pathogen exposure could be identified by cataloging public T cell receptors. The T cell repertoires of under 700 subjects were profiled by immunosequencing and related to cytomegalovirus serostatus. Besides the first cohort of 666 subjects, a separate validation cohort made up of 95 to 150 different subjects was used. To predict cytomegalovirus infection status, the study combined high-throughput TCR immunosequencing, statistical association of individual TCRs with disease status, and machine learning. A later analysis re-examined previously published TCR beta repertoires from more than 600 donors and added high-resolution HLA genotyping to investigate patterns of TCR occurrence. Rather than using new phenotypic data, the later analysis identified candidate immune exposures from TCR beta sequences and from how often those sequences occurred across donors. An earlier analysis of 587 of the donors used high-throughput TCR beta sequencing to judge whether each TCR beta V gene segment behaved as functional or pseudogenic. Donor age, sex, ethnicity and CMV serostatus were compiled together with the repertoire data. A later genetic analysis took genome-wide SNP genotypes for about 55% of the 666 donors and used that subset as a discovery cohort. All discovery cohort repertoires had been generated using a single sequencing platform. Both class I and class II loci were covered by HLA typing, at four-digit resolution. Typing coverage differed by locus: A, B, C, DRB1 and DQB1 were typed in roughly 620-630 donors, DQA1 in roughly 500, DPA1 in roughly 590, and DPB1 in just under 480. A few DR-DQ haplotypes were handled as single units for association and clustering because linkage in the cohort was strong. Across 300 to 500 genotyped donors of the cohort, an average of roughly 230,000 unique TCR beta nucleotide sequences per donor were sequenced, and 15% to 20% of those sequences were non-productive.

Libraries came from the immunoSEQ multiplex PCR assay. For the multiplex PCR, a mixture combining 60 forward primers for TCR Vbeta segments and 13 reverse primers for TCR Jbeta segments was used. The CDR3 region of rearranged TCR beta genes was amplified from genomic DNA by a multiplex PCR assay. The Illumina HiSeq System was used to sequence the amplified TCR beta libraries as 87-base-pair reads. The published analysis was carried out like this. A later analysis counted tens of millions of unique TCR beta chains across the 666 repertoires, and some 11 million of these chains were shared by at least two donors. Raw reads were error-corrected and collapsed into unique sequences by a nearest-neighbor algorithm in which closely related sequences were merged to remove PCR and sequencing errors. V, D and J gene segments were assigned by aligning CDR3 sequences to IMGT reference sequences. Each retained sequence needed at least a six-nucleotide match to both a V gene segment and a J gene segment. A rearrangement counted as productive if the CDR3 had no stop codons and remained in frame with V and J, and every other rearrangement counted as non-productive. CDR3 was defined by IMGT convention, running from the second conserved V-encoded cysteine to the conserved J-encoded phenylalanine. Sequences without an unambiguous match to a single V gene segment were excluded from the earlier analysis of 500 to 700 of the donors. In an earlier analysis of a few hundred of the donors, a V segment was called functional when productive rearrangements were above 56.7%, and segregating when the standard deviation between donors exceeded 5%. A statistical classification framework was developed to diagnose cytomegalovirus status using the catalog of TCR beta chain sequences. V and J gene assignment, in a later analysis, came from comparing TCR nucleotide sequences with IMGT/GENE-DB human TR gene sequences. In a later analysis, CDR3 sequences and most-parsimonious VDJ recombination scenarios were assigned using the TCRdist pipeline. In a later analysis, each TCR beta chain was defined by its CDR3 amino acid sequence together with its V-gene family, and reads without a unique V-gene family were excluded. To address suspected cross-contamination and a sequencing artifact, a later analysis removed 592 highly shared, low-generation-probability nucleotide sequences. For each public chain, a later analysis derived a clonal expansion index from normalized ranks of inferred template counts within each repertoire. Generation probabilities in a later analysis came from a VDJ recombination model fitted to out-of-frame rearrangements, and those results were checked against IGoR. Hypergeometric tests were used in a later analysis to score TCR-TCR, TCR-HLA and TCR-CMV co-occurrence, with a repertoire-size bias correction applied to the TCR pairs. In a later analysis, false discovery rates were estimated by permuting HLA or CMV assignments 20 times. In a later analysis, co-occurring TCRs were grouped using DBSCAN, with TCRdist sequence similarity added in when clustering inside HLA-allele-positive subsets. For co-occurrence clustering, repertoires with fewer than 30,000 or more than 120,000 public chains were excluded, along with roughly 5 repertoires with anomalous nucleotide sharing. As stored in TCRdb, this immuneACCESS dataset retains in-frame rearrangements with V and J assigned. A fraction of the clones does not appear; measured against another copy, unresolved V genes explain less than half of the discrepancy, and the remainder lacks a known reason. Clone size and V and J calls were adopted from that table, with D and trimming inferred from the DNA. This sample holds 150,000 or so clones; 76% were observed only once. The ten top clones hold 0.75% to 0.8% of the sample.

The cohort consisted of approximately 690 healthy bone marrow donors. At the time of sampling, every cohort member was nominally healthy, though immune exposures that went unrecorded were likely present. The donor tested CMV seronegative and was one of the 352 seronegative cohort members. Every donor gave a peripheral blood sample, and the peripheral blood mononuclear cells from that sample were used for TCR beta sequencing. Genomic DNA was extracted from the blood cell samples with the Qiagen DNeasy Blood Extraction Kit. Overall results and qualifications from the work: The presence/absence analyses assumed that sequencing depth was roughly uniform across donors, and that assumption may not be true. Compared with equally common non-associated chains, HLA-associated TCR beta chains in a later analysis were more clonally expanded and had lower generation probabilities. In a later genetic analysis, fewer N-insertions in productive TCRs were reported among donors in an Asian-associated ancestry cluster than the approximately 710-donor mean. Because the 87-base-pair reads could not distinguish some IMGT-functional V segments, including TRBV6-2 and TRBV6-3, those segments were excluded. Linkage disequilibrium might explain the correlated functional status among segregating V segments, but an unknown experimental factor could not be ruled out. A later analysis reported that several top co-occurrence clusters appeared linked to parvovirus B19, influenza, CMV and Epstein-Barr virus. A cluster of highly shared sequence variants was judged likely to be a technical artifact of the sequencing pipeline. Specific HLA alleles were associated with 15,000 to 20,000 TCR beta sequences at a false discovery rate of 0.05 in a later analysis. In an earlier analysis of 587 of the donors, most TCR beta V segments appeared in productive rearrangements about 90% or about 30% of the time, broadly matching IMGT annotations. The earlier analysis of some 560 of the donors excluded roughly 17 rarely observed V segments, including chromosome 9 orphons, because counts were too low. This cohort had only TCR beta chains sequenced, and the lack of alpha or paired-chain data limited which features could be detected. The study gave a list of 150 to 200 TCR beta chains associated with cytomegalovirus. While some public TCRs were present in many individuals, most TCR sequences turned up only very rarely across donors. A later analysis found that TCR association rates varied across HLA loci, with DRB1 alleles showing the most associated TCRs and HLA-C alleles the fewest. Strong co-occurrence of HLA alleles, especially DR and DQ, made assigning TCR associations to individual alleles difficult. HLA typing was unavailable for some donors at each locus, so association tests used only the typed subset. Cytomegalovirus status was reported to be diagnosed by the classifier with high specificity and sensitivity in both the original and validation cohorts. For the cohort, immune exposure information was limited to CMV serostatus. A further reported finding was that TCR beta sequences accurately predicted the HLA-A and HLA-B alleles for most subjects in the first cohort. Most CMV-associated TCR beta chains appeared to be HLA-restricted in a later analysis, and the HLA associations seemed to be driven largely by CMV exposure. Three of the identified cytomegalovirus-associated TCR beta chains were confirmed in vitro to be specific for cytomegalovirus antigens. The authors suggested that the approach could potentially be generalized to other disease states and immunological phenotypes. An association between a missense DCLRE1C variant and V-gene and J-gene trimming of TCR beta chains was found in a later genetic analysis and replicated in an independent cohort.

V is cut back by 0 bases and J by 4 bases, with 3 bases in the junction unmatched. Looking up the germline V gene yields CDR1 MNHEY and CDR2 SVGAGI. The CDR3 has 15 amino acids, counting the end cysteine and phenylalanine. Solely the CDR3 DNA is kept, with 45 bases framed from the first base. Concerning this clone itself: Its antigen is still unknown. No base-level quality is on record; no much larger clone is a single base apart.

Rearrangement joined TRBV6-5 to TRBJ2-3; 8 central nucleotides agree with TRBD2. The sample comprised PBMCs. This TCR was sampled from a female donor in good health and CMV-seronegative. CDR3 reads: CASSYSMREADTQYF. The DNA sequence follows: TGTGCCAGCAGTTACTCGATGCGGGAGGCAGATACGCAGTATTTT.